Each of the 27 T cell receptor beta chains below was sequenced from the same sample in a study of a mutant IDH1 vaccine in newly diagnosed glioma. Noted time point: baseline, week 1 (first vaccination visit). Treatment given: pre-vaccination baseline after standard-of-care therapy. Clones were read by immunoSEQ multiplex PCR, and TCRdb kept only the in-frame ones, dropping some. The sample has about 88,000 clones; over 75% are singletons. The material sequenced was PBMCs, taken from a glioma patient treated with radiotherapy, temozolomide or both. The receptors originated from a man in his forties or fifties with glioma. Some clones in this sample may be carry-over from other donors' samples.

This chain joins TRBV4-1 and TRBJ2-5; 8 bases align to TRBD2. CDR1 and CDR2 from the germline V gene are MGHRA and YSYEKL. CDR3 length: 15 amino acids. J was trimmed by 1 base and V by 5 bases; bases with no gene match: 6. The CDR3 loop reads CASSGGGRIQETQYF. CDR3 coding DNA: TGCGCCAGCAGCGGCGGGGGGCGAATCCAAGAGACCCAGTACTTC.

The chain is built from TRBV10-3 and TRBJ2-6; D is unresolved. Germline V lookup: CDR1 ENHRY, CDR2 SYGVKD. V lost 4 bases and J lost 5, with 21 bases in between. The CDR3 is 18 residues long. The CDR3 DNA sequence: TGTGCCATCAGTGTTTGGTACTGTATACAAAGTCGGGCCAACGTCCTGACTTTC. Translated, it gives CAISVWYCIQSRANVLTF.

The CDR3 coding sequence is TGTGCCAGCAGCTTAGTAGGACAGCAAGAGACCCAGTACTTC. Translating gives CASSLVGQQETQYF. The chain joins TRBV13 to TRBJ2-5; a weak D match, TRBD1 (6 bases). The CDR3 runs to 14 residues. The germline V gene has CDR1 PRHDT and CDR2 FYEKMQ (reference sequence). The ends were cut back, 1 base at V and 2 bases at J, with 8 bases in the middle.

This chain connects TRBV29-1 to TRBJ2-7; 10 nucleotides line up with TRBD1. Germline assignment: CDR1 SQVTM and CDR2 ANQGSEA. Trimming at V came to 7 bases and at J to 3 bases, leaving 6 bases not matched to a gene. The CDR3 runs to 13 residues. The CDR3 spells CSAGQGGNYEQYF. The CDR3 DNA is TGCAGCGCCGGACAGGGGGGGAACTACGAGCAGTACTTC.

The chain recombines TRBV18 with TRBJ1-5; D not certain. V shed 3 bases and J shed 0 bases, with 6 bases lying between them. The CDR3 contains 14 residues. CDR1 and CDR2 from the germline V gene are KGHSH and LQKENI. CDR3 DNA sequence: TGTGCCAGCTCACCGGGGTATAGCAATCAGCCCCAGCATTTT. As protein: CASSPGYSNQPQHF.

The chain joins TRBV19 to TRBJ2-7, with 10 nucleotides matching TRBD1. Germline assignment: CDR1 LNHDA and CDR2 SQIVND (reference sequence). This CDR3 spans 14 amino acids. V trimming: 7 bases; J trimming: 6 bases; junction bases outside the gene matches: 9. In nucleotides, the CDR3 is TGTGCCAGTACCCCGGGACAGGGGATAGGCGAGCAGTACTTC. Its protein is CASTPGQGIGEQYF.

The V call is TRBV27, the J call TRBJ1-1; D perhaps matches TRBD1 (6 bases). The CDR3 spans 15 residues. In germline, CDR1 is MNHEY, CDR2 SMNVEV (reference sequence). V lost 2 bases and J 1 base, leaving 11 bases between the germline ends. The CDR3, as DNA: TGTGCCAGCAGTTTACCGGGGGCAAGGAACACTGAAGCTTTCTTT. Protein sequence: CASSLPGARNTEAFF.

This rearrangement joins TRBV6-5 to TRBJ2-1, with D unresolved. The CDR3 extends over 14 amino acids. CDR1 is MNHEY, CDR2 SVGAGI, per germline. Trimming took off 9 bases at V and 1 base at J, with 13 bases between the two ends. This CDR3 reads CASYQTGSYNEQFF. The CDR3 nucleotides read TGTGCCAGTTATCAGACCGGTTCCTACAATGAGCAGTTCTTC.

The J gene is TRBJ2-6, the V gene TRBV5-1; D might be TRBD1 or TRBD2, each matching 5 bases. With 4 bases removed from V and 0 bases from J, the gap between germline ends came to 14 bases. Germline V gene lookup returns CDR1 SGHRS and CDR2 YFSETQ. The CDR3 spans 17 residues. CDR3 in amino acids: CASSRQSRGSGANVLTF. In DNA, the CDR3 is TGCGCCAGCAGCAGACAGTCTCGGGGCTCTGGGGCCAACGTCCTGACTTTC.

This clone was seen just once. The chain employs TRBV6-5 and TRBJ1-6, with no clear D. The CDR3 has 15 amino acids. V dropped 7 bases and J dropped 7 bases, with 17 bases sitting between them. The germline V gene encodes CDR1 MNHEY and CDR2 SVGAGI. CDR3 sequence reads: CASTPSAGLNSPLHF. The CDR3 nucleotides read TGTGCCAGCACCCCTTCAGCGGGTTTGAATTCACCCCTCCACTTT.

The V and J genes are TRBV7-8 and TRBJ2-2; the D gene could be TRBD1 or TRBD2 (5 bases each). V was pared by 1 base and J by 6 bases, with 9 bases between. The CDR3 sequence is 14 residues long. Germline CDR1 is SGHVS and CDR2 is FQNEAQ. Written as DNA, the CDR3 is TGTGCCAGCAGCTTAGGACAGAGGGCCGGGGAGCTGTTTTTT. It is translated as CASSLGQRAGELFF.

The chain employs TRBV2 and TRBJ2-5; 13 bases agree with TRBD2. CDR3 length equals 15 residues. V trimming: 6 bases; J trimming: 5 bases; junction bases outside the gene matches: 6. Germline CDR1 and CDR2: SNHLY and FYNNEI. The CDR3 protein is CASSTSGGAGETQYF. The CDR3 DNA is TGTGCCAGCAGCACTAGCGGGGGGGCTGGGGAGACCCAGTACTTC. Full variable domain (outside the CDR3, taken from reference TRBV2 and TRBJ2-5): EPEVTQTPSHQVTQMGQEVILRCVPISNHLYFYWYRQILGQKVEFLVSFYNNEISEKSEIFDDQFSVERPDGSNFTLKIRSTKLEDSAMYFCASSTSGGAGETQYFGPGTRLLVL.

The chain recombines TRBV2 with TRBJ1-2, with D possibly matching TRBD1 (5 bases). CDR3 size: 13 residues. The germline gives CDR1 SNHLY, CDR2 FYNNEI. V was pared by 7 bases and J by 4 bases, with 13 bases between. The CDR3 reads CASTTTELYGYTF. The CDR3 region has the DNA TGTGCCAGCACAACGACAGAACTCTATGGCTACACCTTC.

The chain links TRBV5-1 to TRBJ1-1; D perhaps matches TRBD1 (6 bases). The CDR3 runs 15 residues. CDR1 and CDR2 from the germline V gene are SGHRS and YFSETQ. Trimming cost V 5 bases and J 4 bases, with 18 bases left between them. CDR3 region: CASSQLTGLATEAFF. DNA of the CDR3: TGCGCCAGCAGTCAATTAACAGGGTTGGCCACTGAAGCTTTCTTT.

The V and J genes are TRBV6-5 and TRBJ1-4; D remains unclear. The V end was cut by 5 bases, the J end by 3 bases, with 13 bases between. The CDR3 covers 15 residues. Germline CDR1 reads MNHEY; CDR2 reads SVGAGI. CDR3 sequence reads: CASSNRRAPNEKLFF. The CDR3 coding sequence is TGTGCCAGCAGTAACCGGCGGGCACCTAATGAAAAACTGTTTTTT.

The rearrangement joins TRBV4-1 to TRBJ2-5, with 8 bases that match TRBD1. The germline CDR1 and CDR2 sequences are MGHRA and YSYEKL. Trimming cost V 4 bases and J 3 bases; bases outside gene matches: 4. The CDR3 runs 14 residues. CDR3 bases: TGCGCCAGCAGCCCATCGGGACAGGAAGAGACCCAGTACTTC. It codes for CASSPSGQEETQYF.

This clone was seen once. V gene TRBV7-9 combines with J gene TRBJ2-7; TRBD2 is a possible D gene (5 bases). CDR1 is SEHNR, CDR2 FQNEAQ, per germline (reference sequence). Trimming took off 0 bases at V and 3 bases at J, with 9 bases between the two ends. The CDR3 is made up of 14 amino acids. The CDR3: CASSLAGGRYEQYF. The CDR3 DNA reads TGTGCCAGCAGCTTAGCAGGCGGGCGCTACGAGCAGTACTTC.

This sequence joins TRBV5-4 and TRBJ1-2, with TRBD1 as a possible D gene (5 bases). V was clipped by 4 bases and J by 0 bases, with 19 bases between them. The germline V gene has CDR1 SGHNT and CDR2 YYREEE (reference sequence). The CDR3 extends over 17 amino acids. The CDR3 nucleotides read TGTGCCAGCAGCAGTCCTAGCGTTGGGGCTTCTAACTATGGCTACACCTTC. Its translation: CASSSPSVGASNYGYTF.

The chain has TRBV5-1 and TRBJ1-2; 9 nucleotides agree with TRBD1. CDR1 and CDR2 from the germline V gene are SGHRS and YFSETQ. The CDR3 length is 16 residues. Losses at the gene ends were 4 bases for V and 4 bases for J; bases not matched to a gene: 11. CDR3: CASSPTGTGIGYGYTF. For the CDR3, the DNA is TGCGCCAGCAGCCCGACCGGGACAGGGATAGGCTATGGCTACACCTTC.

This chain connects TRBV30 to TRBJ1-2, with D possibly being TRBD1 (5 bases). Trimming took off 0 bases at V and 5 bases at J, with 13 bases between the two ends. This CDR3 comprises 14 residues. Germline-derived CDR1 and CDR2 are GTSNPN and SVGIG (reference sequence). CDR3 nucleotides: TGTGCCTGGAGTGTTGGACAAGGAGGATATGGCTACACCTTC. Its protein product is CAWSVGQGGYGYTF.

V and J are TRBV2 and TRBJ1-4; possible D gene TRBD1, 6 bases. This CDR3 has 15 amino acids. CDR1 and CDR2 from the germline V gene are SNHLY and FYNNEI. The germline V and J ends were trimmed by 5 bases and 4 bases, with 14 bases remaining between them. The CDR3: CASSRDGQINEKLFF. Written as DNA, the CDR3 is TGTGCCAGCAGTAGGGACGGACAGATTAATGAAAAACTGTTTTTT. Full variable domain (remainder filled in from reference TRBV2 and TRBJ1-4): EPEVTQTPSHQVTQMGQEVILRCVPISNHLYFYWYRQILGQKVEFLVSFYNNEISEKSEIFDDQFSVERPDGSNFTLKIRSTKLEDSAMYFCASSRDGQINEKLFFGSGTQLSVL.

This rearrangement joins TRBV19 to TRBJ2-2; possible D gene TRBD2, 6 bases. V lost 7 bases and J 4 bases, leaving 16 bases between the germline ends. The CDR3 consists of 15 residues. Germline V gene sequence: CDR1 LNHDA, CDR2 SQIVND (reference sequence). CDR3 amino acids: CASKRAGGVTGELFF. CDR3 coding DNA: TGTGCCAGTAAAAGGGCCGGAGGGGTCACCGGGGAGCTGTTTTTT. Full variable domain (remainder filled in from reference TRBV19 and TRBJ2-2): DGGITQSPKYLFRKEGQNVTLSCEQNLNHDAMYWYRQDPGQGLRLIYYSQIVNDFQKGDIAEGYSVSREKKESFPLTVTSAQKNPTAFYLCASKRAGGVTGELFFGEGSRLTVL.

J is TRBJ2-2 and V is TRBV14; the match to TRBD2 covers 14 bases. The CDR3 spans 18 residues. In germline, CDR1 is SGHDN, CDR2 FVKESK. V trimming: 2 bases; J trimming: 0 bases; junction bases outside the gene matches: 2. The CDR3 DNA follows: TGTGCCAGCAGCCAATGGACTAGCGGGGGGACGAACACCGGGGAGCTGTTTTTT. This gives the protein CASSQWTSGGTNTGELFF.

The rearrangement links TRBV18 to TRBJ1-4; unclear D gene. Germline V lookup: CDR1 KGHSH, CDR2 LQKENI. Trimming took off 3 bases at V and 8 bases at J, with 16 bases between the two ends. This CDR3 comprises 15 residues. CDR3 loop: CASSPDVGPREKLFF. DNA of the CDR3: TGTGCCAGCTCACCCGACGTGGGTCCCAGGGAAAAACTGTTTTTT.

The CDR3 loop is CASSPWTGTYEQYF. The CDR3 nucleotides read TGTGCCAGCAGTCCGTGGACAGGAACCTACGAGCAGTACTTC. The chain carries TRBV27 and TRBJ2-7; 7 nucleotides agree with TRBD1. From germline, CDR1 is MNHEY and CDR2 SMNVEV (reference sequence). There are 14 residues in the CDR3. J lost 2 bases, V lost 5 bases, and 6 bases had no gene match.

The rearrangement joins TRBV6-5 to TRBJ2-7, with TRBD2 matching over 8 bases. Germline V CDR1 and CDR2: MNHEY, SVGAGI. V was clipped by 6 bases and J by 6 bases; unmatched bases: 7. This CDR3 spans 13 amino acids. This CDR3 is CASRREGGREQYF. The DNA of the CDR3 is TGTGCCAGCAGACGGGAGGGGGGTCGCGAGCAGTACTTC.

The chain has TRBV5-1 and TRBJ1-6; D possibly corresponds to TRBD1 (6 bases). The CDR3 spans 15 residues. CDR1 and CDR2 from the germline V gene are SGHRS and YFSETQ. The ends were cut back, 2 bases at V and 3 bases at J, with 9 bases in the middle. CDR3 sequence reads: CASSFQGSYNSPLHF. CDR3 in DNA: TGCGCCAGCAGCTTCCAGGGGAGCTATAATTCACCCCTCCACTTT.